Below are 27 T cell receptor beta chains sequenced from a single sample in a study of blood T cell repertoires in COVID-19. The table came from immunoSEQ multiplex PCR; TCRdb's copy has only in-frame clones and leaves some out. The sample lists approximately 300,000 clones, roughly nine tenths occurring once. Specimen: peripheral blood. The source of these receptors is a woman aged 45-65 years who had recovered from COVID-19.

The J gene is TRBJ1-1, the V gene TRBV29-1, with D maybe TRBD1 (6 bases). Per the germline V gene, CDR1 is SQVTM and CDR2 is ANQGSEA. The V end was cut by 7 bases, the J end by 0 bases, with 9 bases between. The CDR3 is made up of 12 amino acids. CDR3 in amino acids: CSAQGMNTEAFF. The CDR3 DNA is TGCAGCGCCCAGGGGATGAACACTGAAGCTTTCTTT.

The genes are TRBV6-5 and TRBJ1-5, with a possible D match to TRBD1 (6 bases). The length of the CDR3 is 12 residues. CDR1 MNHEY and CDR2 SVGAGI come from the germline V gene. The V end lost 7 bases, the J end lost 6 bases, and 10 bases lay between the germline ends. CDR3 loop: CASKGEGQPQHF. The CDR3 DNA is TGTGCCAGCAAGGGGGAAGGTCAGCCCCAGCATTTT.

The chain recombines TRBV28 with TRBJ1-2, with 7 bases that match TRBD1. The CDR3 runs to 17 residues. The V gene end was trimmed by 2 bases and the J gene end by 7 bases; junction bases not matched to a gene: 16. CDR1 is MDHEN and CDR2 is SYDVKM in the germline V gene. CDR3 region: CASSLSQRAGGSVGYTF. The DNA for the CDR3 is TGTGCCAGCAGTTTAAGTCAGCGGGCAGGGGGTTCCGTTGGCTACACCTTC.

The DNA of the CDR3 is TGTGCCAGCAGCTTACGAGCCGAGCCCAATCAGCCCCAGCATTTT. The encoded protein is CASSLRAEPNQPQHF. The genes are TRBV7-2 and TRBJ1-5; no clear D. CDR1 and CDR2 (germline): SGHTA, FQGNSA. The ends were cut back, 2 bases at V and 3 bases at J, with 11 bases in the middle. The CDR3 contains 15 residues.

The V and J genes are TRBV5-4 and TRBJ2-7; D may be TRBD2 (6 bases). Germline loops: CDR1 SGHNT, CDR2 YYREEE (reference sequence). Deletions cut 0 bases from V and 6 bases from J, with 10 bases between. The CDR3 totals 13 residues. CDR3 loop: CASSLAGTREQYF. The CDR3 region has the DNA TGTGCCAGCAGCTTGGCCGGGACTCGCGAGCAGTACTTC.

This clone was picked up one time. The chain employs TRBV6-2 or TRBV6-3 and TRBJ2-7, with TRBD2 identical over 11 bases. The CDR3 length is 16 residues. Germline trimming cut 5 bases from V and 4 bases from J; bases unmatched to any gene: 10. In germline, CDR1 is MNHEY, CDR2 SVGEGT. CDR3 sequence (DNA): TGTGCCAGCAGTCGCCCCAAGACTAGCGGGGCATACGAGCAGTACTTC. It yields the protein CASSRPKTSGAYEQYF.

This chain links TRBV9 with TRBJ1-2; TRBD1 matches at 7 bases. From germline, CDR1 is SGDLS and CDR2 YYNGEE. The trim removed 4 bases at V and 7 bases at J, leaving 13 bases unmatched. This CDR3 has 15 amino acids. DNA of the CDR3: TGTGCCAGCAGCCCCCCAACAGGGGCAGGGAGTGGCTACACCTTC. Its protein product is CASSPPTGAGSGYTF.

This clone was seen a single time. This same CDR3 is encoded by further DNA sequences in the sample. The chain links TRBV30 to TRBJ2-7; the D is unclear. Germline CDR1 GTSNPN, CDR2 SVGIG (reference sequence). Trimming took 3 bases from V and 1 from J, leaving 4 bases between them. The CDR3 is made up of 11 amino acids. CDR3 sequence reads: CAWSRSYEQYF. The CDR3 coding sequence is TGTGCCTGGAGCAGGTCCTACGAGCAGTACTTC.

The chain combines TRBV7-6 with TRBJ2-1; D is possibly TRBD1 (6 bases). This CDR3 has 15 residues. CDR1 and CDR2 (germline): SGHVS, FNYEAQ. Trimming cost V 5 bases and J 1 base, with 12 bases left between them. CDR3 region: CASSPGVVSYNEQFF. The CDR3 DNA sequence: TGTGCCAGCAGCCCAGGGGTCGTATCCTACAATGAGCAGTTCTTC.

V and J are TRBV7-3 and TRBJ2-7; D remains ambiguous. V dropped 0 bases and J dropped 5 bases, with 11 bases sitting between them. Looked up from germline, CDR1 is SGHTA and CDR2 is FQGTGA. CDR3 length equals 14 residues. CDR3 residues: CASSLTGTAHEQYF. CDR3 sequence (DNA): TGTGCCAGCAGCTTAACAGGAACAGCCCACGAGCAGTACTTC.

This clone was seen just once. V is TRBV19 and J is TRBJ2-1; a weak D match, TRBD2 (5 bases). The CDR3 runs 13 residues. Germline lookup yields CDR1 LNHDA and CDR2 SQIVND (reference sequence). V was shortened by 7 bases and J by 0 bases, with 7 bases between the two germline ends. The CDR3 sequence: CASIGSSYNEQFF. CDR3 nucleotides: TGTGCCAGTATAGGGAGCTCCTACAATGAGCAGTTCTTC.

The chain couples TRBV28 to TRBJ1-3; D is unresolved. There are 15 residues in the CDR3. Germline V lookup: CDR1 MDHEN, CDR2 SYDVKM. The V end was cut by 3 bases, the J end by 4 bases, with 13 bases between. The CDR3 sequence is CASSFAETLGNTIYF. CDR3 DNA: TGTGCCAGCAGTTTCGCGGAAACACTGGGAAACACCATATATTTT.

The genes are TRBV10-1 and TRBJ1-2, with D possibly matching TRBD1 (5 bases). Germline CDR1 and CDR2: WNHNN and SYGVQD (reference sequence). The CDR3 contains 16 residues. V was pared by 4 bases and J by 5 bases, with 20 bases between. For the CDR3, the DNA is TGCGCCAGCAGTGGCAACCCAGGGTTTGACCCTTATGGCTACACCTTC. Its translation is CASSGNPGFDPYGYTF.

The CDR3 region has the DNA TGTGCCAGCAGCCGAAGTCAGACAGGGCCTCTGGACTACACCTTC. It yields the protein CASSRSQTGPLDYTF. This chain joins TRBV7-9 and TRBJ1-2, with 7 bases fitting TRBD1. The trim removed 5 bases at V and 10 bases at J, leaving 16 bases unmatched. The CDR3 contains 15 residues. In germline, CDR1 is SEHNR, CDR2 FQNEAQ (reference sequence).

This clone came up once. In DNA, the CDR3 is TGTGCCAGCAGCTCCCTCCTGGGCGGGTTCGCGAACACCGGGGAGCTGTTTTTT. It yields the protein CASSSLLGGFANTGELFF. The rearrangement joins TRBV7-2 to TRBJ2-2; D might be TRBD2 (5 bases). Trimming left V 4 bases short and J 0 bases short, with 18 bases between. The CDR3 runs to 18 residues. Germline CDR1 is SGHTA and CDR2 is FQGNSA.

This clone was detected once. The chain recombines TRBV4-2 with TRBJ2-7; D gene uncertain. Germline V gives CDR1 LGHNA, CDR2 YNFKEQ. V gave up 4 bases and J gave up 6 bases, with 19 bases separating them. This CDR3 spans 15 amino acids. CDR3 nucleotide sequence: TGTGCCAGCAGCCCCCCTAGGAGCAATGCGGCCGAGCAGTACTTC. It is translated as CASSPPRSNAAEQYF.

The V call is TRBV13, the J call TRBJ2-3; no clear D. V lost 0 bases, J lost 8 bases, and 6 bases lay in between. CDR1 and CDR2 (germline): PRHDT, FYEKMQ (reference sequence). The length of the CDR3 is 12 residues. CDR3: CASSLGRGTQYF. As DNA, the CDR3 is TGTGCCAGCAGCTTAGGCCGAGGTACGCAGTATTTT.

The DNA of the CDR3 is TGTGCCAGCTCACCCTACAATCAGCCCCAGCATTTT. Protein product: CASSPYNQPQHF. V gene TRBV18 combines with J gene TRBJ1-5; D uncertain. Germline CDR1 is KGHSH and CDR2 is LQKENI. The CDR3 extends over 12 amino acids. With 3 bases removed from V and 3 bases from J, the gap between germline ends came to 3 bases. Full variable domain (rest looked up from reference TRBV18 and TRBJ1-5): NAGVMQNPRHLVRRRGQEARLRCSPMKGHSHVYWYRQLPEEGLKFMVYLQKENIIDESGMPKERFSAEFPKEGPSILRIQQVVRGDSAAYFCASSPYNQPQHFGDGTRLSIL.

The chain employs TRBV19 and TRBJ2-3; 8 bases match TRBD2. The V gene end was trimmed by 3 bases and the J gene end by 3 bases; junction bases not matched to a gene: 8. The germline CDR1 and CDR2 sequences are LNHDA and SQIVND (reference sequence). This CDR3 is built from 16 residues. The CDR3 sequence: CASSIDGGGLTDTQYF. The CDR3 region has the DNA TGTGCCAGTAGTATTGACGGGGGGGGACTGACAGATACGCAGTATTTT.

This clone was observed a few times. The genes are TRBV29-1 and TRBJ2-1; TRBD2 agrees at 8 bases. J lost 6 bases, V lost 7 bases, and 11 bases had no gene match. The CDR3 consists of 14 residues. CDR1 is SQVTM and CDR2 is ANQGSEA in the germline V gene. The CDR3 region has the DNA TGCAGCGGAAGGGGGTCCGGGAGGGCCAATGAGCAGTTCTTC. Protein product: CSGRGSGRANEQFF.

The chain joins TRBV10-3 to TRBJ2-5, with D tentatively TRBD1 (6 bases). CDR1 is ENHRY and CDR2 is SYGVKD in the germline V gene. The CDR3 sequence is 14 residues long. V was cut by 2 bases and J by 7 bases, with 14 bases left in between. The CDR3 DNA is TGTGCCATCAGTGAGAACCTGGAAGGGGGGACCCAGTACTTC. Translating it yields CAISENLEGGTQYF.

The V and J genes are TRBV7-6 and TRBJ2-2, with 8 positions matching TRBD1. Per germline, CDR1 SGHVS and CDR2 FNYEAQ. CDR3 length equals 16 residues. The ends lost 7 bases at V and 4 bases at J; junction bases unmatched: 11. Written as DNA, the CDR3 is TGTGCCAGCACCTCTATTCGGACAGGGCGCACCGGGGAGCTGTTTTTT. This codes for CASTSIRTGRTGELFF.

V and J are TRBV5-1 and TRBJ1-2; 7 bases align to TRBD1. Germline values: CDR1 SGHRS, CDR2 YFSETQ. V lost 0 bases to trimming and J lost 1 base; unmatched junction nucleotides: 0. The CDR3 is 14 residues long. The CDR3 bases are TGCGCCAGCAGCTTGGACAGGGGTAACTATGGCTACACCTTC. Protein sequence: CASSLDRGNYGYTF.

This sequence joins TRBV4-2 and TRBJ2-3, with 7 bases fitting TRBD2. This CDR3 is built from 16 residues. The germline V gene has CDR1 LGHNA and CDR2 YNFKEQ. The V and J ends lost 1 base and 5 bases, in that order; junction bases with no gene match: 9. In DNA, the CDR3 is TGTGCCAGCAGCCAAGTTGCGGGGGAAGGAGAAGATACGCAGTATTTT. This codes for CASSQVAGEGEDTQYF.

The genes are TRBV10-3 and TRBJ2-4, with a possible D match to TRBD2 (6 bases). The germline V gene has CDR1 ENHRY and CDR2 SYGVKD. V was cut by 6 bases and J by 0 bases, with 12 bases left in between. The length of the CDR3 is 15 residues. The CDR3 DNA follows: TGTGCCATCAGGAGTAGCGGACTAGCCAAAAACATTCAGTACTTC. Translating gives CAIRSSGLAKNIQYF.

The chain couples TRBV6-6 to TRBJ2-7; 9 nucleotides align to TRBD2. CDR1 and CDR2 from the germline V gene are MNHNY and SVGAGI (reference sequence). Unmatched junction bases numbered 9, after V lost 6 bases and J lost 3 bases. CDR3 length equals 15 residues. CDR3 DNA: TGTGCCAGCAGCCCGCTACTAGCGGGCCTCTACGAGCAGTACTTC. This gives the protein CASSPLLAGLYEQYF.

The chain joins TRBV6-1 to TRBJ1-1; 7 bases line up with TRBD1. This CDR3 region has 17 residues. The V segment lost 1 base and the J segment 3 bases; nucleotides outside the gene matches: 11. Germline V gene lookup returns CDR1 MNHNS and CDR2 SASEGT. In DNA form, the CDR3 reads TGTGCCAGCAGTGAAGGACCCCAGACAGGGATGGACACTGAAGCTTTCTTT. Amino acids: CASSEGPQTGMDTEAFF.